The source of this TCR beta chain is a study of cytomegalovirus exposure and HLA in healthy donors (dated by TCRdb to 2016 to 2017). Turning to the overall study: In an earlier analysis of under 750 of the donors, 250 to 350 Gb of sequence data and approximately 120 million unique TCR beta sequences from some 170 million T cells were reported. Alongside the repertoire data, information on donor age, sex, ethnicity and CMV serostatus was compiled. Several DR-DQ haplotypes were handled as single units for association and clustering, since linkage in the cohort was strong. Both class I and class II loci were covered by HLA typing, at four-digit resolution. A later genetic analysis used genome-wide SNP genotypes for about three fifths of the 666 donors, treating that subset as a discovery cohort. Rather than drawing on any new phenotypic data, the later analysis identified candidate immune exposures from TCR beta sequences and the way those sequences occurred across donors. The study combined high-throughput TCR immunosequencing, statistical association of individual TCRs with disease status, and machine learning to predict cytomegalovirus infection status. Besides the first cohort of roughly 660 subjects, a separate validation cohort made up of 95 to 150 different subjects was used. Every discovery cohort repertoire had been produced on one sequencing platform. Around 320 gigabases of sequencing data and approximately 80 million unique TCR sequences were included in an early release covering around 600 HLA-typed donors. In a later analysis, previously published TCR beta repertoires from about 640 donors were re-analyzed and high-resolution HLA genotyping was added so that TCR occurrence patterns could be studied. Typing coverage varied by locus: roughly 629-630 donors for A, B, C, DRB1 and DQB1; approximately 520 for DQA1; around 570 for DPA1; more than 450 for DPB1. The T cell repertoires of around 730 subjects were profiled by immunosequencing and related to cytomegalovirus serostatus. The study aimed to test whether signatures of past pathogen exposure could be identified by cataloging public T cell receptors. Of the approximately 400 genotyped donors, over 70% fell in the genetic ancestry cluster associated with self-reported Caucasian donors. Across approximately 420 genotyped donors of the cohort, an average of roughly 230,000 unique TCR beta nucleotide sequences per donor were sequenced, and roughly 17% of those sequences were non-productive. An earlier analysis of more than 450 of the donors used high-throughput TCR beta sequencing to judge whether each TCR beta V gene segment behaved as functional or pseudogenic.

As regards this clone: It has no known antigen specificity.

The CDR3 numbers 13 residues from cysteine through phenylalanine. Of the read, only the CDR3 DNA is kept; its 39 bases are in frame from base 1. Sequences SNHLY (CDR1) and FYNNEI (CDR2) are obtained from the germline V gene. Trimming takes 7 bases from V and 4 bases from J, and the germline ends sit 13 bases apart. The cohort comprised 670 or so healthy bone marrow donors. All cohort members were sampled while nominally healthy, although unrecorded immune exposures were likely present. The donor tested CMV seronegative and was one of the 352 seronegative cohort members. Each donor provided a peripheral blood sample, and peripheral blood mononuclear cells were used for TCR beta sequencing. The Qiagen DNeasy Blood Extraction Kit was used to extract genomic DNA from the blood cell samples. Overall study results and their limits: In vitro tests confirmed that a few of the cytomegalovirus-associated TCR beta chains recognize cytomegalovirus antigens. Linkage disequilibrium might explain the correlated functional status among segregating V segments, but an unknown experimental factor could not be excluded. Across donors, most TCR sequences were observed very rarely, whereas some public TCRs were present in many individuals. In a later analysis, HLA-associated TCR beta chains showed more clonal expansion and lower generation probabilities than non-associated chains that were equally common. It was suggested by the authors that the approach could potentially be generalized to other disease states and immunological phenotypes. This cohort had only TCR beta chains sequenced, and the lack of alpha or paired-chain data limited which features could be detected. In a later genetic analysis, fewer N-insertions in productive TCRs were reported among donors in an Asian-associated ancestry cluster than the approximately 670-donor mean. CMV serostatus was the only immune exposure information available for the cohort. In a later analysis, the rate of TCR association differed among HLA loci, with DRB1 alleles having the most associated TCRs and HLA-C alleles having the fewest. Because counts were too low, 15 to 20 rarely observed V segments, including chromosome 9 orphons, were excluded from the earlier analysis of roughly 580 of the donors. Because HLA typing was missing for some donors at each locus, association tests included only the typed subset. In a later analysis, some 18,000 TCR beta sequences were associated with specific HLA alleles at a false discovery rate of 0.05. Because the 87-base-pair reads could not distinguish some IMGT-functional V segments, including TRBV6-2 and TRBV6-3, those segments were excluded. In a later genetic analysis, a missense DCLRE1C variant was associated with V-gene and J-gene trimming of TCR beta chains, and the association was replicated in an independent cohort. An earlier analysis of around 540 of the donors showed that most TCR beta V segments appeared in productive rearrangements either about 87% or about 30% of the time, which broadly matched IMGT annotations. When HLA alleles, especially DR and DQ, strongly co-occurred, TCR associations were difficult to assign to individual alleles. According to a later analysis, parvovirus B19, influenza, CMV and Epstein-Barr virus appeared linked to several top co-occurrence clusters. A cluster of highly shared sequence variants was judged likely to be a technical artifact of the sequencing pipeline. In the study, some 160 TCR beta chains were listed as associated with cytomegalovirus. A further reported finding was that TCR beta sequences accurately predicted the HLA-A and HLA-B alleles for most subjects in the first cohort. The classifier was reported to diagnose cytomegalovirus status with high specificity and sensitivity in both the original and validation cohorts. Presence/absence analyses assumed roughly uniform sequencing depth across donors, an assumption that may not hold. In a later analysis, most CMV-associated TCR beta chains were found to appear HLA-restricted, with HLA associations seemingly driven largely by CMV exposure.

The library was prepared using the immunoSEQ multiplex PCR assay. A mixture of 60 forward primers for TCR Vbeta segments and 13 reverse primers for TCR Jbeta segments was used in the multiplex PCR. Amplification of the CDR3 region of rearranged TCR beta genes was performed with a multiplex PCR assay on genomic DNA. The amplified TCR beta libraries were sequenced on the Illumina HiSeq System as 87-base-pair reads. The paper's processing steps were these. Across the 640 or so repertoires, a later analysis counted some 80 million unique TCR beta chains, some 11 million of which were shared by at least two donors. Raw reads were error-corrected and collapsed into unique sequences by a nearest-neighbor algorithm in which closely related sequences were merged to remove PCR and sequencing errors. V, D and J gene segments were assigned by aligning CDR3 sequences to IMGT reference sequences. For a sequence to be retained, a match of at least six nucleotides was required to both a V gene segment and a J gene segment. Rearrangements were called productive when the CDR3 lacked stop codons and stayed in frame with V and J; all others were non-productive. Following IMGT convention, CDR3 was defined as the stretch from the second conserved V-encoded cysteine to the conserved J-encoded phenylalanine. The earlier analysis of about 500 of the donors excluded sequences that lacked an unambiguous match to a single V gene segment. In an earlier analysis of approximately 550 of the donors, V segments were called functional above 56.7% productive rearrangements and were called segregating when the between-donor standard deviation exceeded 5%. A statistical classification framework was built for diagnosing cytomegalovirus status from the catalog of TCR beta chain sequences. In a later analysis, V and J genes were assigned by comparing TCR nucleotide sequences against IMGT/GENE-DB human TR gene sequences. The TCRdist pipeline was used in a later analysis to assign CDR3 sequences and most-parsimonious VDJ recombination scenarios. In a later analysis, each TCR beta chain was defined by its CDR3 amino acid sequence together with its V-gene family, and reads without a unique V-gene family were excluded. A later analysis removed 600 or so highly shared, low-generation-probability nucleotide sequences to deal with suspected cross-contamination and a sequencing artifact. In a later analysis, a clonal expansion index for each public chain was calculated from normalized within-repertoire ranks of inferred template counts. In a later analysis, generation probabilities were computed using a VDJ recombination model fitted to out-of-frame rearrangements, and the results were checked against IGoR. In a later analysis, TCR-TCR, TCR-HLA and TCR-CMV co-occurrence was scored with hypergeometric tests, and a repertoire-size bias correction was applied to TCR pairs. In a later analysis, false discovery rates were estimated by permuting HLA or CMV assignments 20 times. In a later analysis, co-occurring TCRs were grouped using DBSCAN, with TCRdist sequence similarity added in when clustering inside HLA-allele-positive subsets. Co-occurrence clustering excluded repertoires with fewer than 30,000 or more than 120,000 public chains, plus five with anomalous nucleotide sharing. As stored in TCRdb, this immuneACCESS dataset retains in-frame rearrangements with V and J assigned. A fraction of the clones does not appear; measured against another copy, unresolved V genes explain less than half of the discrepancy, and the remainder lacks a known reason. V and J calls and clone size follow that table, whereas D and trimming were derived from the DNA. The record for this sample contains 150,000 to 200,000 clones. The ten top clones hold 1% to 1.5% of the sample.

The sequence derives from a woman aged 55-69 years in good health and CMV-seronegative. In this chain, TRBV2 is recombined with TRBJ1-2; tentative D gene TRBD1, with 6 bases matching. The sequencing input was PBMCs. The CDR3 sequence is CASTSDRFYGYTF. The DNA reads TGTGCCAGCACTTCCGACAGGTTCTATGGCTACACCTTC.